Shown below are 24 T cell receptor beta chains from a single sample sequenced in a study of T-cell reconstitution after alpha-beta-depleted transplantation in children. Unique molecular identifiers featured in how the TCRbeta library was prepared. TCRdb re-called the PCR reads with MiXCR, one entry per CDR3 protein. The sample consists of around 490,000 distinct CDR3 sequences, around 10% of them appearing once. The sequencing used PBMCs, mostly from graft donor cells, collected 180 days after TCRalphabeta/CD19-depleted stem cell transplant. These receptors were collected from a female patient aged 2 to 10 who had a stem cell transplant for aplastic anemia, so the T cells may come from the graft donor.

J is TRBJ2-3 and V is TRBV4-3; possibly TRBD1 for D (5 bases). The CDR3 consists of 16 residues. Trimming removed 1 base from V and 0 bases from J, with 11 bases in between. CDR1 and CDR2 (germline): LGHNA, YSLEER. CDR3 nucleotide sequence: TGCGCCAGCAGCCAAGCGACAGTCCTAAGCACAGATACGCAGTATTTT. This translates into CASSQATVLSTDTQYF.

This chain connects TRBV28 to TRBJ2-5; D is uncertain. CDR1 is MDHEN, CDR2 SYDVKM, per germline. Trimming removed 2 bases at V and 5 bases at J, with 15 bases between. The CDR3 length is 15 residues. CDR3 loop: CASSLPPDPGETQYF. CDR3 DNA sequence: TGTGCCAGCAGTTTACCCCCGGATCCCGGGGAGACCCAGTACTTC.

The gene calls are TRBV4-3 and TRBJ2-3, with TRBD2 matching over 9 bases. Germline V gene sequence: CDR1 LGHNA, CDR2 YSLEER. After removal of 1 base from V and 11 bases from J, the junction contained 13 bases not matched to a gene. CDR3 size: 16 residues. CDR3 amino acids: CASSQGEFLVAGEQYF. CDR3 DNA sequence: TGCGCCAGCAGCCAAGGGGAGTTTCTGGTAGCGGGGGAGCAGTATTTT.

V usage is TRBV12-3 or TRBV12-4 and J usage is TRBJ1-2; tentatively, D is TRBD1 (6 bases). The ends were cut back, 3 bases at V and 2 bases at J, with 7 bases in the middle. The CDR3 length is 13 residues. The CDR3 DNA is TGTGCCAGCAGTTTCCAGGGGAACTATGGCTACACCTTC. Encoded protein: CASSFQGNYGYTF.

The chain combines TRBV4-3 with TRBJ2-2, with TRBD2 as a possible D gene (6 bases). The CDR3 is 15 amino acids. Germline CDR1 reads LGHNA; CDR2 reads YSLEER. Trimming removed 1 base from V and 7 bases from J, with 13 bases in between. The CDR3 region is CASSQARPGVGELFF. CDR3 nucleotides: TGCGCCAGCAGCCAAGCTCGGCCGGGGGTCGGGGAGCTGTTTTTT.

This clonotype occurred a few times. J is TRBJ1-4 and V is TRBV28, with TRBD1 as a possible D gene (5 bases). This CDR3 comprises 12 residues. V was pared by 9 bases and J by 11 bases, with 16 bases between. Germline V gives CDR1 MDHEN, CDR2 SYDVKM. The CDR3 protein is CASPRGPGKLFF. The CDR3 DNA reads as TGTGCCAGTCCCCGGGGACCGGGGAAACTGTTTTTT.

The rearrangement links TRBV7-2 to TRBJ2-7; D unclear. CDR3 size: 17 residues. V dropped 1 base and J dropped 1 base, with 17 bases sitting between them. Germline V gene lookup returns CDR1 SGHTA and CDR2 FQGNSA. CDR3 bases: TGTGCCAGCAGCTTAGGTTTCTCCCCGCTTAAGTCCTACGAGCAGTACTTC. It encodes CASSLGFSPLKSYEQYF.

In this sample, this clonotype turned up many times. The genes are TRBV20-1 and TRBJ1-1; weak D call: TRBD1 (5 bases). The germline V gene encodes CDR1 DFQATT and CDR2 SNEGSKA (reference sequence). The CDR3 contains 15 residues. V lost 0 bases, J lost 6 bases, and 17 bases lay in between. The CDR3 here is CSARDLRGAHSEAFF. The DNA of the CDR3 is TGCAGTGCTAGAGATTTAAGAGGGGCGCATTCTGAAGCTTTCTTT.

The rearrangement links TRBV14 to TRBJ2-1; TRBD2 aligns across 10 bases. The ends lost 2 bases at V and 3 bases at J; junction bases unmatched: 13. The CDR3 sequence is 19 residues long. CDR1 is SGHDN, CDR2 FVKESK, per germline. CDR3 bases: TGTGCCAGCAGCCAATTAACACTAGCGGGGATCTCGAACTACAATGAGCAGTTCTTC. This encodes CASSQLTLAGISNYNEQFF.

This clonotype was observed a few times. The rearrangement uses TRBV28 and TRBJ1-2; 9 bases are shared with TRBD1. The CDR3 covers 15 residues. V lost 5 bases, J lost 4 bases, and 8 bases stayed unmatched. CDR1 and CDR2 (germline): MDHEN, SYDVKM. The CDR3 coding sequence is TGTGCCAGCAGTCCCTACAGGGGGCAAGGCTATGGCTACACCTTC. The encoded protein is CASSPYRGQGYGYTF.

The chain combines TRBV5-1 with TRBJ2-7; a possible D gene is TRBD1 (5 bases). V shed 4 bases and J shed 1 base, with 12 bases lying between them. Germline values: CDR1 SGHRS, CDR2 YFSETQ. The CDR3 spans 14 residues. Here the CDR3 reads CASSPRVGSYEQYF. The CDR3 DNA is TGCGCCAGCAGCCCCAGGGTTGGGTCCTACGAGCAGTACTTC.

The chain has TRBV18 and TRBJ1-5; D might be TRBD1 (6 bases). Germline loops: CDR1 KGHSH, CDR2 LQKENI. V lost 9 bases, J lost 1 base, and 13 bases lay in between. The CDR3 loop spans 14 amino acids. CDR3 DNA: TGTGCCAGTACAGGGTTAGGAAGCAATCAGCCCCAGCATTTT. Amino acid sequence: CASTGLGSNQPQHF. The complete variable domain, with remaining parts taken from reference TRBV18 and TRBJ1-5, reads NAGVMQNPRHLVRRRGQEARLRCSPMKGHSHVYWYRQLPEEGLKFMVYLQKENIIDESGMPKERFSAEFPKEGPSILRIQQVVRGDSAAYFCASTGLGSNQPQHFGDGTRLSIL.

The chain is built from TRBV28 and TRBJ2-5; a possible D gene is TRBD1 (6 bases). This CDR3 spans 15 amino acids. Trimming removed 4 bases from V and 5 bases from J, with 17 bases in between. The germline V gene encodes CDR1 MDHEN and CDR2 SYDVKM. CDR3 residues: CASSSPITRGETQYF. The DNA of the CDR3 is TGTGCCAGCAGTTCTCCCATAACGAGGGGGGAGACCCAGTACTTC. The full variable domain, rest sourced from reference TRBV28 and TRBJ2-5, is DVKVTQSSRYLVKRTGEKVFLECVQDMDHENMFWYRQDPGLGLRLIYFSYDVKMKEKGDIPEGYSVSREKKERFSLILESASTNQTSMYLCASSSPITRGETQYFGPGTRLLVL.

This chain uses TRBV5-8 with TRBJ1-5; the D is unclear. V lost 4 bases to trimming and J lost 9 bases, with 11 bases between them. In germline, CDR1 is SGHTS, CDR2 YDEGEE. The length of the CDR3 is 12 residues. Here the CDR3 reads CASSHRLLPQHF. The DNA of the CDR3 is TGTGCCAGCAGCCACCGGCTTCTGCCCCAGCATTTT.

This clonotype was picked up a small number of times. V usage is TRBV20-1 and J usage is TRBJ2-2; D unresolved. The CDR3 consists of 15 residues. Germline V gene lookup returns CDR1 DFQATT and CDR2 SNEGSKA (reference sequence). V was trimmed by 0 bases and J by 5 bases, leaving 13 bases between them. The CDR3 nucleotides read TGCAGTGCTAGAGAGGGCCCACAACGAACCGGGGAGCTGTTTTTT. Residues: CSAREGPQRTGELFF.

This clonotype was counted at least ten times. The chain joins TRBV5-5 to TRBJ2-2; weak D call: TRBD1 (6 bases). The CDR3 runs to 15 residues. CDR1 SGHKS and CDR2 YYEKEE come from the germline V gene (reference sequence). Trimming took off 5 bases at V and 8 bases at J, with 19 bases between the two ends. DNA of the CDR3: TGTGCCAGCAGACCGCCGGGACACCCAGGAGGGGAGCTGTTTTTT. It encodes CASRPPGHPGGELFF.

This clonotype was recorded a few times. The chain carries TRBV10-3 and TRBJ2-2; 8 nucleotides agree with TRBD2. Germline CDR1 ENHRY, CDR2 SYGVKD. V lost 6 bases to trimming and J lost 0 bases; unmatched junction nucleotides: 6. There are 16 residues in the CDR3. CDR3 coding DNA: TGTGCCATCAGGGGCACTAGCGGTGCGAACACCGGGGAGCTGTTTTTT. It yields the protein CAIRGTSGANTGELFF.

In its sample, this clonotype was seen a few times. The rearrangement uses TRBV20-1 and TRBJ1-2, with D unclear. This CDR3 is built from 15 residues. Germline CDR1 is DFQATT and CDR2 is SNEGSKA (reference sequence). Trimming cost V 0 bases and J 7 bases, with 18 bases left between them. CDR3 in amino acids: CSARDLWGGLGGYTF. In DNA form, the CDR3 reads TGCAGTGCTAGAGATCTCTGGGGAGGGCTTGGTGGCTACACCTTC.

This clonotype was picked up many times. This chain connects TRBV20-1 to TRBJ1-1; D is possibly TRBD1 (6 bases). The CDR3 is 12 residues long. Trimming pared 8 bases from V and 3 bases from J, leaving 13 bases between. Looked up from germline, CDR1 is DFQATT and CDR2 is SNEGSKA (reference sequence). The DNA for the CDR3 is TGCAGTTATCGGGGGCTAGACACTGAAGCTTTCTTT. This sequence encodes CSYRGLDTEAFF.

This clonotype was seen a few times. The chain links TRBV20-1 to TRBJ2-3; D assignment may be TRBD1 or TRBD2 (5 bases each). The germline CDR1 and CDR2 sequences are DFQATT and SNEGSKA (reference sequence). The V and J ends lost 6 bases and 2 bases respectively, with 12 bases between them. The CDR3 contains 13 residues. This CDR3 reads CSAGTGPTDTQYF. The CDR3 nucleotides are TGCAGTGCGGGGACGGGGCCCACAGATACGCAGTATTTT.

In its sample, this clonotype was seen a few times. The gene calls are TRBV27 and TRBJ2-3; 7 nucleotides agree with TRBD2. The CDR3 extends over 16 amino acids. Trimming cost V 2 bases and J 5 bases; bases outside gene matches: 10. Germline V CDR1 and CDR2: MNHEY, SMNVEV (reference sequence). CDR3 loop: CASSLGRREMVDTQYF. CDR3 coding DNA: TGTGCCAGCAGTTTAGGTCGGCGGGAGATGGTAGATACGCAGTATTTT.

J is TRBJ1-1 and V is TRBV7-8, with D unclear. The germline CDR1 and CDR2 sequences are SGHVS and FQNEAQ. CDR3 length equals 14 residues. Trimming removed 2 bases from V and 3 bases from J, with 10 bases in between. CDR3 DNA: TGTGCCAGCAGCTTACCAGGTGGAGACACTGAAGCTTTCTTT. Encoded protein: CASSLPGGDTEAFF.

This chain joins TRBV29-1 and TRBJ2-7; 8 bases map to TRBD1. This CDR3 is 12 amino acids long. Germline-derived CDR1 and CDR2 are SQVTM and ANQGSEA. Unmatched junction bases numbered 3, after V lost 4 bases and J lost 4 bases. The chain's CDR3 is CSVVDRGYEQYV. The CDR3 bases are TGCAGCGTTGTTGACAGGGGTTACGAGCAGTACGTC.

The genes are TRBV4-1 and TRBJ2-7; the D is unclear. CDR3 size: 15 residues. CDR1 MGHRA and CDR2 YSYEKL come from the germline V gene. V was clipped by 0 bases and J by 0 bases, with 9 bases between them. The CDR3 DNA reads as TGCGCCAGCAGCCAAGAGGCCACCTCCTCCTACGAGCAGTACGTC. Translating gives CASSQEATSSYEQYV.